These 28 T cell receptor beta chains were all obtained from the same sample, sequenced in a study of shared clonotypes between healthy human individuals. Profiling relied on immunoSEQ multiplex PCR, and the TCRdb table lists in-frame clones only, not all of them. The sample has fewer than 1.4 million clones; roughly 74% are singletons. The sample was memory CD4+ T cells from PBMCs. The subset denotes: CD45RA-negative fraction. The source of these receptors is a young man in good health. Some clones in this sample may be carry-over from other donors' samples.

This clone was counted ten times or more. The J gene is TRBJ2-1, the V gene TRBV5-4, with 10 nucleotides matching TRBD2. V shed 3 bases and J 4 bases; nucleotides not matched to a gene: 4. The CDR3 is made up of 15 amino acids. Germline V gene lookup returns CDR1 SGHNT and CDR2 YYREEE (reference sequence). CDR3 DNA: TGTGCCAGCAGCTCCGGGACTAGCGTTTACAATGAGCAGTTCTTC. Translating gives CASSSGTSVYNEQFF.

The CDR3 loop is CASRGGFSYNEQFF. The CDR3 coding sequence is TGTGCCAGCAGAGGAGGGTTCTCCTACAATGAGCAGTTCTTC. The chain employs TRBV7-3 and TRBJ2-1, with TRBD2 as a possible D gene (6 bases). Germline V gene data show CDR1 as SGHTA and CDR2 as FQGTGA. Trimming removed 6 bases at V and 0 bases at J, with 9 bases between. The CDR3 length is 14 residues.

The chain combines TRBV7-2 with TRBJ1-4; D remains ambiguous. Germline V gene data show CDR1 as SGHTA and CDR2 as FQGNSA. Trimming left V 2 bases short and J 5 bases short, with 9 bases between. The CDR3 runs 14 residues. DNA of the CDR3: TGTGCCAGCAGCTTATCTTCCGGAAATGAAAAACTGTTTTTT. Translated: CASSLSSGNEKLFF.

This clone was counted between two and nine times. The gene calls are TRBV9 and TRBJ1-1, with 8 bases identical to TRBD1. V lost 4 bases, J lost 5 bases, and 13 bases stayed unmatched. Per germline, CDR1 SGDLS and CDR2 YYNGEE. This CDR3 contains 16 residues. The CDR3 sequence: CASSSGQGKRRTEAFF. The CDR3 DNA reads as TGTGCCAGCAGCTCAGGACAGGGAAAGAGGAGGACTGAAGCTTTCTTT.

This chain links TRBV6-4 with TRBJ1-2; the D is unclear. The CDR3 length is 17 residues. CDR1 is MRHNA, CDR2 SNTAGT, per germline. Trimming left V 2 bases short and J 4 bases short, with 20 bases between. CDR3 sequence: CASSDLPPPGPAYGYTF. For the CDR3, the DNA is TGTGCCAGCAGTGACCTACCGCCCCCAGGACCTGCCTATGGCTACACCTTC.

This clone was counted once. The rearrangement links TRBV11-2 to TRBJ2-1; 10 nucleotides agree with TRBD2. V shed 5 bases, J shed 3 bases, and the junction held 10 bases outside the gene matches. CDR1 and CDR2 (germline): SGHAT, FQNNGV. The CDR3 totals 17 residues. The CDR3 reads CASSPTSGNPFYNEQFF. Here the CDR3 DNA reads TGTGCCAGCAGCCCCACTAGCGGGAACCCATTCTACAATGAGCAGTTCTTC.

The V and J genes are TRBV7-9 and TRBJ2-2, with 10 bases fitting TRBD2. This CDR3 spans 17 amino acids. After removal of 6 bases from V and 2 bases from J, the junction contained 9 bases not matched to a gene. In germline, CDR1 is SEHNR, CDR2 FQNEAQ (reference sequence). The CDR3 bases are TGTGCCAGCAGGCCCGCCTCTAGCGGGAGAAACACCGGGGAGCTGTTTTTT. It encodes CASRPASSGRNTGELFF.

The chain has TRBV19 and TRBJ2-7; D may be TRBD1 (6 bases). CDR1 is LNHDA and CDR2 is SQIVND in the germline V gene (reference sequence). The CDR3 consists of 13 residues. The DNA of the CDR3 is TGTGCTTCTAAAAGACAGGATTCCTACGAGCAGTACTTC. It translates to CASKRQDSYEQYF.

This clone was observed a single time. The chain uses TRBV18 and TRBJ2-7, with TRBD1 matching 10 bases. The V gene end was trimmed by 4 bases and the J gene end by 6 bases; junction bases not matched to a gene: 6. The CDR3 has 14 residues. Germline-derived CDR1 and CDR2 are KGHSH and LQKENI. This chain's CDR3 is CASSQTGGDGEQYF. The CDR3 DNA sequence: TGTGCCAGCTCACAGACAGGGGGCGACGGCGAGCAGTACTTC.

This clone appeared many times. The chain employs TRBV7-2 and TRBJ2-1; no reliable D call. The CDR3 runs 15 residues. Germline loops: CDR1 SGHTA, CDR2 FQGNSA. The germline V and J ends were trimmed by 5 bases and 5 bases, with 16 bases remaining between them. In DNA form, the CDR3 reads TGTGCCAGCAGCCCGCAGCTCGGGCTCAACAATGAGCAGTTCTTC. Protein: CASSPQLGLNNEQFF.

Only one count was recorded for this clone. A much bigger clone sits one base away, suggesting this may be a read error. This chain connects TRBV5-4 to TRBJ2-1; no reliable D call. The V gene's germline CDR1 is SGHNT and CDR2 YYREEE (reference sequence). The CDR3 runs 15 residues. V was cut by 0 bases and J by 0 bases, with 7 bases left in between. In nucleotides, the CDR3 is TGTGCCAGCAGCTTGGCGGCGAGCTCCTACAATGAGCAGTTCTTC. Protein: CASSLAASSYNEQFF.

The chain recombines TRBV5-1 with TRBJ2-5; 8 bases fit TRBD1. Trimming at V came to 7 bases and at J to 1 base, leaving 6 bases not matched to a gene. Per the germline V gene, CDR1 is SGHRS and CDR2 is YFSETQ. CDR3 length: 14 amino acids. As DNA, the CDR3 is TGCGCCAGCGGCGGACAGGGCGGCCAAGAGACCCAGTACTTC. It encodes CASGGQGGQETQYF.

To note about this clone: A much larger clonotype is one base distant, so this may be a read error. Other DNA sequences from this sample encode an identical CDR3 as well. This sequence joins TRBV27 and TRBJ2-4; D remains ambiguous. The CDR3 runs to 14 residues. The germline CDR1 and CDR2 sequences are MNHEY and SMNVEV (reference sequence). The V gene lost 4 bases and the J gene lost 10 bases, with 17 bases spanning the gap. The CDR3 DNA is TGTGCCAGCAGTTCCCCGTCCATTAGAAATATTCAGTACTTC. Its protein is CASSSPSIRNIQYF.

On this clone: This CDR3 is also generated by other DNA sequences in the sample. V usage is TRBV4-1 and J usage is TRBJ1-1; D gene ambiguous. The CDR3 contains 14 residues. V was shortened by 0 bases and J by 1 base, with 6 bases between the two germline ends. CDR1 is MGHRA and CDR2 is YSYEKL in the germline V gene. The CDR3 DNA sequence: TGCGCCAGCAGCCAAGATAGACGGAACACTGAAGCTTTCTTT. As protein: CASSQDRRNTEAFF.

The chain links TRBV29-1 to TRBJ2-1; TRBD2 is a possible D gene (6 bases). CDR1 SQVTM and CDR2 ANQGSEA come from the germline V gene. The V end was cut by 7 bases, the J end by 2 bases, with 15 bases between. The CDR3 has 14 amino acids. This CDR3 reads CSGGRDLPYNEQFF. CDR3 nucleotide sequence: TGCAGCGGAGGGCGGGATCTCCCCTACAATGAGCAGTTCTTC.

The chain is built from TRBV7-3 and TRBJ1-1; a possible D gene is TRBD1 (5 bases). The CDR3 has 14 amino acids. Germline V lookup: CDR1 SGHTA, CDR2 FQGTGA. The V and J ends lost 4 bases and 9 bases respectively, with 18 bases between them. CDR3 DNA sequence: TGTGCCAGCAGCTCATCACCTAGACAGCCGCAAGCTTTCTTT. It yields the protein CASSSSPRQPQAFF.

The chain recombines TRBV6-6 with TRBJ1-1, with 9 bases identical to TRBD1. This CDR3 region has 14 residues. Germline CDR1 reads MNHNY; CDR2 reads SVGAGI (reference sequence). V shed 6 bases, J shed 1 base, and the junction held 3 bases outside the gene matches. CDR3 DNA: TGTGCCAGCAGCAGGGGACAGGGGAACACTGAAGCTTTCTTT. Its translation: CASSRGQGNTEAFF.

This sequence joins TRBV7-9 and TRBJ2-5; 9 positions match TRBD1. Unmatched junction bases numbered 7, after V lost 5 bases and J lost 3 bases. The CDR3 is made up of 15 amino acids. Germline V gives CDR1 SEHNR, CDR2 FQNEAQ (reference sequence). The CDR3, as DNA: TGTGCCAGCAGCCAAGACAGGGGGGGCGAAGAGACCCAGTACTTC. Translating it yields CASSQDRGGEETQYF.

The CDR3 DNA is TGCGCCAGCAGACCGGGACCGGGACAGGGACCCTACGAGCAGTACTTC. It encodes CASRPGPGQGPYEQYF. The genes are TRBV5-1 and TRBJ2-7; 9 bases fit TRBD1. Germline lookup yields CDR1 SGHRS and CDR2 YFSETQ. The CDR3 consists of 16 residues. The J segment lost 2 bases and the V segment lost 5 bases, leaving 11 bases of the junction unmatched.

The rearrangement joins TRBV10-3 to TRBJ2-7; TRBD1 agrees at 9 bases. The CDR3 has 14 amino acids. The germline V gene has CDR1 ENHRY and CDR2 SYGVKD. Trimming took 3 bases from V and 4 from J; bases not matched to a gene: 4. The CDR3 spells CAISDSTGGYEQYF. Here the CDR3 DNA reads TGTGCCATCAGTGACTCGACAGGGGGGTACGAGCAGTACTTC.

This chain joins TRBV18 and TRBJ2-7; D unresolved. This CDR3 has 13 amino acids. Germline lookup yields CDR1 KGHSH and CDR2 LQKENI. Trimming took off 2 bases at V and 5 bases at J, with 10 bases between the two ends. The CDR3 protein is CASSPAVGDEQYF. The CDR3 DNA sequence: TGTGCCAGCTCACCAGCGGTAGGCGACGAGCAGTACTTC.

This clone was observed a single time. The chain employs TRBV4-3 and TRBJ2-7, with TRBD2 identical over 12 bases. The CDR3 totals 15 residues. V trimming: 1 base; J trimming: 2 bases; junction bases outside the gene matches: 0. CDR1 and CDR2 from the germline V gene are LGHNA and YSLEER. The CDR3 here is CASSQGLAGAYEQYF. The CDR3 nucleotides are TGCGCCAGCAGCCAAGGACTAGCGGGAGCCTACGAGCAGTACTTC.

The CDR3 is CASQGGGAGRSYNEQFF. The CDR3 nucleotides read TGTGCCAGCCAGGGGGGAGGAGCAGGTCGGTCCTACAATGAGCAGTTCTTC. The genes are TRBV19 and TRBJ2-1, with a possible D match to TRBD1 (7 bases). The ends were cut back, 9 bases at V and 1 base at J, with 22 bases in the middle. Germline V lookup: CDR1 LNHDA, CDR2 SQIVND (reference sequence). The CDR3 is made up of 17 amino acids.

On this clone: Different DNA sequences within this sample yield the same CDR3. The chain joins TRBV6-5 to TRBJ1-4; TRBD1 might be the D (6 bases). CDR1 MNHEY and CDR2 SVGAGI come from the germline V gene. The CDR3 covers 15 residues. The V end lost 0 bases, the J end lost 8 bases, and 13 bases lay between the germline ends. CDR3 in amino acids: CASSYSRGGGEKLFF. CDR3 coding DNA: TGTGCCAGCAGTTACTCGAGAGGGGGAGGAGAAAAACTGTTTTTT.

This chain uses TRBV4-3 with TRBJ1-2; possibly TRBD1 for D (5 bases). CDR1 and CDR2 from the germline V gene are LGHNA and YSLEER. Trimming pared 5 bases from V and 3 bases from J, leaving 10 bases between. The CDR3 contains 13 residues. CDR3 region: CASSIKTDYGYTF. The DNA of the CDR3 is TGCGCCAGCAGCATAAAGACAGACTATGGCTACACCTTC.

This clone was detected only once. This clone may be a read error of a much larger clone one base away. V and J are TRBV4-2 and TRBJ1-2; 7 bases are a match to TRBD1. This CDR3 comprises 14 residues. CDR1 is LGHNA and CDR2 is YNFKEQ in the germline V gene. After removal of 2 bases from V and 3 bases from J, the junction contained 3 bases not matched to a gene. In DNA, the CDR3 is TGTGCCAGCAGCCAACTCGGACAGGACTATGGCTACACCTTC. Translation gives CASSQLGQDYGYTF.

The chain employs TRBV6-6 and TRBJ2-7; 9 nucleotides align to TRBD2. V gave up 5 bases and J gave up 4 bases; unmatched junction bases: 6. CDR3 length equals 14 residues. From germline, CDR1 is MNHNY and CDR2 SVGAGI (reference sequence). The CDR3 reads CASSTLSGRYEQYF. The DNA of the CDR3 is TGTGCCAGCAGTACGCTAAGCGGGAGGTACGAGCAGTACTTC.

This chain uses TRBV29-1 with TRBJ2-7, with a possible D match to TRBD1 (6 bases). Germline V CDR1 and CDR2: SQVTM, ANQGSEA. This CDR3 spans 13 amino acids. Trimming took off 6 bases at V and 1 base at J, with 13 bases between the two ends. Here the CDR3 DNA reads TGCAGCGTCTCGAGGGGGAGTTCCTACGAGCAGTACTTC. It is translated as CSVSRGSSYEQYF.